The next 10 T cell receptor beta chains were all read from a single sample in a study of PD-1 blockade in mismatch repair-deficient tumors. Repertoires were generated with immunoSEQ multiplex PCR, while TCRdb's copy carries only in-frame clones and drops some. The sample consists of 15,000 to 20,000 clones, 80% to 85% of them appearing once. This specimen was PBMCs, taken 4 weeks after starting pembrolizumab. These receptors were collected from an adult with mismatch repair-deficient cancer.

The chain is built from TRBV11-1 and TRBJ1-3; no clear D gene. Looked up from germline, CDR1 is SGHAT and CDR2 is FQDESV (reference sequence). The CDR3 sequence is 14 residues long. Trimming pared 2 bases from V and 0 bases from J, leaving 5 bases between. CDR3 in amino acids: CASSLSFSGNTIYF. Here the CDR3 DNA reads TGTGCCAGCAGCTTATCATTCTCTGGAAACACCATATATTTT. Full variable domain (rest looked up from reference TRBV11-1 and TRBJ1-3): EAEVAQSPRYKITEKSQAVAFWCDPISGHATLYWYRQILGQGPELLVQFQDESVVDDSQLPKDRFSAERLKGVDSTLKIQPAELGDSAMYLCASSLSFSGNTIYFGEGSWLTVV.

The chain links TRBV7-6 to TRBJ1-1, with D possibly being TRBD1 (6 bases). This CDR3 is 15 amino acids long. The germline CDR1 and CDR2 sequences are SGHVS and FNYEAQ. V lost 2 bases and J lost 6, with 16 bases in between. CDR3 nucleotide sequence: TGTGCCAGCAGCTTAACGGACAGTCCTGACGCTGAAGCTTTCTTT. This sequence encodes CASSLTDSPDAEAFF.

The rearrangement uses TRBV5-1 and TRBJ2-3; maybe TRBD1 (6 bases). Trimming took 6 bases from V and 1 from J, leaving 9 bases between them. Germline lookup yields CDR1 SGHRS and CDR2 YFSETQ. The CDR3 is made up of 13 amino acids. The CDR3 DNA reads TGCGCCAGCACGAGACAGGGCACAGATACGCAGTATTTT. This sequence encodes CASTRQGTDTQYF. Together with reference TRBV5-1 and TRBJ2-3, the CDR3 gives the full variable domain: KAGVTQTPRYLIKTRGQQVTLSCSPISGHRSVSWYQQTPGQGLQFLFEYFSETQRNKGNFPGRFSGRQFSNSRSEMNVSTLELGDSALYLCASTRQGTDTQYFGPGTRLTVL.

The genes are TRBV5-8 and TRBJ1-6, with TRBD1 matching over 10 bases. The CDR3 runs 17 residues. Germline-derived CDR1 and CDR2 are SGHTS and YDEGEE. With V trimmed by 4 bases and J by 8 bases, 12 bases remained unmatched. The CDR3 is CASSRFLTGTGDSPLHF. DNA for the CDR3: TGTGCCAGCAGCCGCTTTTTAACGGGGACAGGGGATTCACCCCTCCACTTT.

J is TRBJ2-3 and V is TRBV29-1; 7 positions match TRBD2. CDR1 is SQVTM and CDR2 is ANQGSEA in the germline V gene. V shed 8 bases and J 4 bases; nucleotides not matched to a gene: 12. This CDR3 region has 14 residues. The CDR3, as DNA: TGCAGCTCCCTTGGGCGGGAGCAGGCAGATACGCAGTATTTT. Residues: CSSLGREQADTQYF.

The chain's CDR3 is CASSLTYGHTDGYTF. DNA of the CDR3: TGTGCCAGCAGCTTAACGTATGGTCATACGGATGGCTACACCTTC. V gene TRBV7-3 combines with J gene TRBJ1-2; the D is unclear. CDR1 and CDR2 (germline): SGHTA, FQGTGA. V gave up 0 bases and J gave up 6 bases, with 14 bases separating them. The CDR3 covers 15 residues.

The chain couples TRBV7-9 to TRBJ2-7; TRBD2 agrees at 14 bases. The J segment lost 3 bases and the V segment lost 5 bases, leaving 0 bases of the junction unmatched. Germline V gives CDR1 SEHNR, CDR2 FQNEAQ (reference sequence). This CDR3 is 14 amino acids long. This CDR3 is CASSGTSGSYEQYF. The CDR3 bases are TGTGCCAGCAGCGGGACTAGCGGGAGCTACGAGCAGTACTTC.

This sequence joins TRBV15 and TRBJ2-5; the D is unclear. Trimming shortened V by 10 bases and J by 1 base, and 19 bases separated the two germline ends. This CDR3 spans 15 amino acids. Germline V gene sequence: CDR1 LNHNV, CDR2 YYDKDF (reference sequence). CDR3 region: CAKLSTTPIQETQYF. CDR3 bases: TGTGCCAAGCTATCAACGACACCGATCCAAGAGACCCAGTACTTC.

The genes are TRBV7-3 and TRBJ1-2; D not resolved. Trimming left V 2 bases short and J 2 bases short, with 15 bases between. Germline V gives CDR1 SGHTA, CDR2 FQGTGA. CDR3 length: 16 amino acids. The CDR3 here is CASSLGPNGANYGYTF. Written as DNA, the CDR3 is TGTGCCAGCAGCTTAGGGCCAAACGGTGCCAACTATGGCTACACCTTC.

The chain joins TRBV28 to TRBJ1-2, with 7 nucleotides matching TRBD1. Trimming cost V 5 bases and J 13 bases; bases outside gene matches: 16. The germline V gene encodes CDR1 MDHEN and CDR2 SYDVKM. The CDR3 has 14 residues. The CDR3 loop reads CASSTTQGLYGCTF. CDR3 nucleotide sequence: TGTGCCAGCAGTACGACACAGGGGCTTTATGGTTGCACCTTC.